This T cell receptor (beta chain) stems from a study of cytomegalovirus exposure and HLA in healthy donors. Study information: An analysis done earlier identified almost 120 million unique TCR beta sequences from about 179 million T cells.

Primers: 60 Vbeta forward and 13 Jbeta reverse. Profiling relied on immunoSEQ multiplex PCR, and the TCRdb table lists in-frame clones only, not all of them. This sample's table has 70,000 to 80,000 clones. Trimming left V 6 bases short and J 5 bases short, with 14 bases between. Per the germline V gene, CDR1 is MGHRA and CDR2 is YSYEKL. This CDR3 comprises 15 residues. Regarding the study as a whole: Fewer N-insertions (relative to the approximately 700-donor mean) were reportedly seen in an Asian-associated ancestry cluster in a later analysis. Later analysis identified a missense DCLRE1C variant that was linked to TCR beta V- and J-gene trimming.

About this clone: Its antigen is not known.

Each of the donors was a healthy bone marrow donor. This chain connects TRBV4-1 to TRBJ1-6, with D maybe TRBD1 (5 bases). The origin of this receptor is a man aged 40-55 years in good health and CMV-seronegative. Sequencing was done on a sample of PBMCs. The chain's CDR3 is CASRLSGWDNSPLHF. CDR3 bases: TGCGCCAGCAGGCTTTCAGGGTGGGATAATTCACCCCTCCACTTT.